Listed below are T cell receptor beta chains from one sample, sequenced in a study of T cell repertoires in cytomegalovirus infection. TCRdb recomputed calls from the reads with MiXCR, one row per CDR3 protein. The repertoire holds 450,000 to 600,000 distinct CDR3 sequences, with roughly 12% as singletons. The sequencing input was PBMCs. The receptors come from a human donor in good health (CMV status not recorded). Some clones in this sample may be carry-over from other donors' samples. Both conserved end residues are part of each CDR3. The D gene is left open where the match is weak. A clone size is listed for some rows: how often the clone was seen (once, few, many), or a class if it is expanded.

d_gene,abundance,j_gene,v_gene,CDR3aa,CDR3nt
.,.,TRBJ2-1,TRBV2,CASSLGGYIEQFF,TGTGCCAGCAGCCTTGGCGGCTACATTGAGCAGTTCTTC
.,.,TRBJ2-7,TRBV15,CATSRDWGEQYF,TGTGCCACCAGCAGAGATTGGGGGGAGCAGTACTTC
TRBD1,many,TRBJ1-1,TRBV7-2,CASSVQGGNTEAFF,TGTGCCAGCAGCGTACAGGGGGGGAACACTGAAGCTTTCTTT
TRBD2,many,TRBJ2-1,TRBV19,CASSTGGNEQFF,TGTGCCAGTAGTACCGGGGGGAATGAGCAGTTCTTC
TRBD2,few,TRBJ2-7,TRBV9,CASSVAGSGRYEQYF,TGTGCCAGCAGCGTAGCCGGTAGCGGGAGGTACGAGCAGTACTTC
TRBD1,.,TRBJ2-1,TRBV29-1,CSVVRDRGWFF,TGCAGCGTGGTCCGGGACAGGGGTTGGTTCTTC
TRBD2,many,TRBJ2-6,TRBV19,CAALTGGAGANVLTF,TGTGCCGCCCTGACGGGGGGGGCTGGGGCCAACGTCCTGACTTTC
.,many,TRBJ2-1,TRBV3-1,CASSQGGEQFF,TGTGCCAGCAGTCAAGGGGGTGAGCAGTTCTTC
.,many,TRBJ2-1,TRBV4-1,CASSQRNPGNEQFF,TGCGCCAGCAGCCAAAGGAACCCGGGGAATGAGCAGTTCTTC
.,few,TRBJ2-5,TRBV29-1,CSVVAQFQETQYF,TGCAGCGTTGTAGCGCAGTTCCAAGAGACCCAGTACTTC
TRBD2,few,TRBJ2-1,TRBV5-8,CASSPERDHPNEQFF,TGTGCCAGCAGCCCGGAGCGGGACCATCCAAATGAGCAGTTCTTC
.,many,TRBJ1-5,TRBV11-2,CASSLGGAGFNQPQHF,TGTGCCAGCAGCTTAGGGGGGGCGGGCTTCAATCAGCCCCAGCATTTT
TRBD1,many,TRBJ1-2,TRBV19,CASSSTGGDGYTF,TGTGCCAGCAGCTCGACAGGGGGCGATGGCTACACCTTC
.,many,TRBJ1-5,TRBV19,CASSILAQYQPQHF,TGTGCCAGTAGTATTCTTGCCCAATATCAGCCCCAGCATTTT
TRBD2,many,TRBJ2-3,TRBV7-7,CASSLAGRERPDTQYF,TGTGCTAGCAGCTTAGCGGGGCGGGAGCGGCCAGATACGCAGTATTTT
.,.,TRBJ2-7,TRBV6-6,CASRRNYEQYF,TGTGCCAGCCGCCGGAACTACGAGCAGTACTTC
TRBD1,.,TRBJ1-1,TRBV20-1,CSARDDQSQGARKAFF,TGCAGTGCTAGAGACGACCAATCCCAGGGGGCGAGGAAAGCTTTCTTT
.,many,TRBJ1-5,TRBV20-1,CSASEDSNQPQHF,TGCAGTGCTAGCGAGGATTCCAATCAGCCCCAGCATTTT
.,few,TRBJ2-7,TRBV20-1,CSALFTGTYEQYF,TGCAGTGCCCTTTTCACAGGGACGTACGAGCAGTACTTC
.,many,TRBJ2-3,TRBV19,CASTASGADTQYF,TGTGCCAGTACCGCCTCGGGGGCAGATACGCAGTATTTT
TRBD2,few,TRBJ2-5,TRBV18,CASSPKKIAGGRETQYF,TGTGCCAGCTCACCCAAGAAGATAGCGGGGGGGCGAGAGACCCAGTACTTC
.,many,TRBJ1-1,TRBV14,CASSQYSEAFF,TGTGCCAGCAGCCAGTATAGTGAAGCTTTCTTT
.,once,TRBJ2-5,TRBV20-1,CSASADLETQYF,TGCAGTGCTAGTGCCGACCTAGAGACCCAGTACTTC
.,many,TRBJ1-2,TRBV20-1,CSARDQTGIMDYGYTF,TGCAGTGCTAGAGATCAAACGGGGATTATGGACTATGGCTACACCTTC
.,.,TRBJ1-1,TRBV5-1,CASNPGNMNTEAFF,TGCGCCAGCAACCCCGGGAACATGAACACTGAAGCTTTCTTT
.,few,TRBJ2-7,TRBV20-1,CSASRGSSGDEQYF,TGCAGTGCTAGTAGGGGCTCTTCGGGTGACGAGCAGTACTTC
.,many,TRBJ1-1,TRBV10-3,CAISEGENTEAFF,TGTGCCATCAGTGAGGGGGAGAACACTGAAGCTTTCTTT
TRBD1,many,TRBJ2-2,TRBV28,CATTRQGVGTGELFF,TGTGCCACCACCCGACAGGGGGTGGGGACCGGGGAGCTGTTTTTT
.,.,TRBJ2-2,TRBV5-1,CATCERAPTGELFF,TGCGCCACCTGCGAGAGGGCTCCAACCGGGGAGCTGTTTTTT
TRBD1,many,TRBJ2-6,TRBV30,CAWTGGVYRGLSGANVLTF,TGTGCCTGGACTGGAGGGGTTTACAGGGGGCTATCTGGGGCCAACGTCCTGACTTTC
TRBD2,many,TRBJ2-7,TRBV30,CAWSGVSGVGVQYF,TGTGCCTGGAGTGGGGTTAGCGGGGTAGGAGTGCAGTACTTC
TRBD1,many,TRBJ2-4,TRBV6-8,CASSPGQGPAKNIQYF,TGTGCCAGCAGCCCCGGACAGGGGCCGGCCAAAAACATTCAGTACTTC
.,.,TRBJ2-4,TRBV5-6,CASSLEEWRGVKNIQYF,TGTGCCAGCAGCTTGGAGGAGTGGAGGGGTGTCAAAAACATTCAGTACTTC
TRBD1,many,TRBJ2-5,TRBV7-6,CASSFSWDRGQETQYF,TGTGCCAGCAGCTTTTCCTGGGACAGGGGTCAAGAGACCCAGTACTTC
.,many,TRBJ2-2,TRBV7-8,CASSPDWRSNTGELFF,TGTGCCAGCAGCCCCGACTGGCGGTCGAACACCGGGGAGCTGTTTTTT
TRBD2,many,TRBJ2-6,TRBV7-8,CASSFSRAGGGSGANVLTF,TGTGCCAGCAGCTTTTCCAGGGCGGGGGGTGGATCTGGGGCCAACGTCCTGACTTTC
.,many,TRBJ2-5,TRBV7-2,CASSPDTTVAQYF,TGTGCCAGCAGCCCTGACACGACGGTGGCCCAGTACTTC
.,few,TRBJ2-3,TRBV20-1,CSARPTPPQYF,TGCAGTGCTAGACCAACGCCTCCCCAGTATTTT
.,few,TRBJ2-6,TRBV20-1,CSARRDSSGANVLTF,TGCAGTGCTAGACGCGACAGTTCTGGGGCCAACGTCCTGACTTTC
TRBD2,.,TRBJ2-1,TRBV29-1,CSVGLAEYNEQFF,TGCAGCGTTGGACTAGCGGAGTACAATGAGCAGTTCTTC
.,many,TRBJ2-1,TRBV18,CASSRTSTNEQFF,TGTGCCAGCTCTAGGACGAGCACGAATGAGCAGTTCTTC
.,many,TRBJ2-1,TRBV28,CASTQIRNEQFF,TGTGCCAGCACTCAAATCCGCAATGAGCAGTTCTTC
.,.,TRBJ1-1,TRBV29-1,CSVGRATEAFF,TGCAGCGTCGGCAGGGCTACTGAAGCTTTCTTT
.,.,TRBJ1-2,TRBV3-1,CASSQGRGGVYGYTF,TGTGCCAGCAGCCAAGGCAGGGGTGGGGTCTATGGCTACACCTTC
TRBD1,many,TRBJ1-2,TRBV28,CASTIQGNGYTF,TGTGCCAGCACGATACAGGGGAATGGCTACACCTTC
TRBD2,.,TRBJ2-7,TRBV20-1,CSASVSGRLYEQYF,TGCAGTGCTAGTGTTAGCGGGAGGCTCTACGAGCAGTACTTC
.,.,TRBJ1-5,TRBV18,CASSPPLEPGARGNQPQHF,TGTGCCAGCTCACCACCTTTGGAGCCCGGCGCCCGGGGCAATCAGCCCCAGCATTTT
.,many,TRBJ1-2,TRBV28,CASSLVQQPYGYTF,TGTGCCAGCAGTTTAGTACAGCAACCCTATGGCTACACCTTC
.,many,TRBJ2-3,TRBV27,CASSLAVIADTQYF,TGTGCCAGCAGTTTGGCCGTGATCGCAGATACGCAGTATTTT
TRBD2,few,TRBJ2-1,TRBV7-2,CAIGRPGYNEQFF,TGTGCCATCGGGAGGCCGGGATACAATGAGCAGTTCTTC
TRBD1,few,TRBJ1-6,TRBV2,CASSVHSDRPHLVNSPLHF,TGTGCCAGCAGTGTTCATTCGGACAGGCCTCATCTGGTTAATTCACCCCTCCACTTT